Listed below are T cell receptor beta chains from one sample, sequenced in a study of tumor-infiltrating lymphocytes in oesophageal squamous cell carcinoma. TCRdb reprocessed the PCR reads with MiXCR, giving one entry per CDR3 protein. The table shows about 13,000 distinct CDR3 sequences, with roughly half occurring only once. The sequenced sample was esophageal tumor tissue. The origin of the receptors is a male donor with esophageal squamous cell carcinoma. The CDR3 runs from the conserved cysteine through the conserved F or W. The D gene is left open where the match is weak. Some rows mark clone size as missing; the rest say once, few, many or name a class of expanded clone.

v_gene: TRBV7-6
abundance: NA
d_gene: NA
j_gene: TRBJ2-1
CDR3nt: TGTGCTAGCAGCTTTACTATAGGTAATGAGCAGTTCTTC
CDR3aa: CASSFTIGNEQFF

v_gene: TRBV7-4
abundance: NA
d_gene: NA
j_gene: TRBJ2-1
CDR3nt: TGTGCCAGCAGCCCCAGGCGTGGCAATGAGCAGTTCTTC
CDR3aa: CASSPRRGNEQFF

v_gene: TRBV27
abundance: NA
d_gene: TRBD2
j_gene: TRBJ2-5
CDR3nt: TGTGCCAGCAGTTCGACTAGCGGGGGGACCCAGTACTTC
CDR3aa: CASSSTSGGTQYF

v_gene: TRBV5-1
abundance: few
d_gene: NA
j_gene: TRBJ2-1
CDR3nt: TGCGCCAGCAGCTTGGAAGAGGCCGAGCAGTTCTTC
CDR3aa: CASSLEEAEQFF

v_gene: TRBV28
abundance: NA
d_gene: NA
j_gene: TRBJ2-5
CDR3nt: TGTGCCAGCAGTTTCGGACACATAGAGACCCAGTACTTC
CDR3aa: CASSFGHIETQYF

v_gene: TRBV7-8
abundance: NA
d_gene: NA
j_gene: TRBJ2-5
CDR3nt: TGTGCCAGCAGCTTTTCTGGGCAAGAGACCCAGTACTTC
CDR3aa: CASSFSGQETQYF

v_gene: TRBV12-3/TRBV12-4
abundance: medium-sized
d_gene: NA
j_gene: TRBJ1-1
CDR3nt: TGTGCCAGCAGTTTACGGGGGGCGGACACTGAAGCTTTCTTT
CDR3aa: CASSLRGADTEAFF

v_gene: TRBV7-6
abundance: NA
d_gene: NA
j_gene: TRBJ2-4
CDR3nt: TGTGCCAGCCAGGGGTTGATCGGTCGGGGTAATGAGCAGTACTTC
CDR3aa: CASQGLIGRGNEQYF

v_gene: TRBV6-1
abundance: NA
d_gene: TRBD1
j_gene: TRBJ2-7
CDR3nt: TGTGCCAGCGGGACAGGGGGCGAGCAGTACTTC
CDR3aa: CASGTGGEQYF

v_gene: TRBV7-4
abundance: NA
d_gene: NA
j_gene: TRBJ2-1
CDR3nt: TGTGCCAGCAGCTTAACAGGGTTCAATGAGCAGTTCTTC
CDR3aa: CASSLTGFNEQFF

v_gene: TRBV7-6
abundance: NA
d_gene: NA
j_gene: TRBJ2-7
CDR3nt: TGTGCCAGCAGCTCCGGGACGGTCGAGCAGTACTTC
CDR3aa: CASSSGTVEQYF

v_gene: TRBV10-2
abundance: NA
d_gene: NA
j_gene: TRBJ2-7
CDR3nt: TGCGCCAGCAGCTTACAGTCCTACGAGCAGTACTTC
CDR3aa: CASSLQSYEQYF

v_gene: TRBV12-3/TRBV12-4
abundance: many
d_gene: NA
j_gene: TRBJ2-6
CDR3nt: NA
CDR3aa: CASSPHGGPLHLRF

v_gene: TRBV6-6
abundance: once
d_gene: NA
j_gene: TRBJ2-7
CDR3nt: TGTGCCAGCAGTTACTCGTGGGATCATTCCAACGAGCAGTACTTC
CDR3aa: CASSYSWDHSNEQYF

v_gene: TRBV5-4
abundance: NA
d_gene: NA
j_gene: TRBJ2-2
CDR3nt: TGTGCCAGCAGCTCAGATCCGGGACCTCAAACCGGGGAGCTGTTTTTT
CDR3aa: CASSSDPGPQTGELFF

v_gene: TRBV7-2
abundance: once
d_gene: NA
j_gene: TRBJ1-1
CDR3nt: TGTGCCAGCAGCCCCACCAGACGGAACACTGAAGCTTTCTTT
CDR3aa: CASSPTRRNTEAFF

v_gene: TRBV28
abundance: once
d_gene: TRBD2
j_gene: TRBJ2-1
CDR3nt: TGTGCCAGCAGTTCTACACCCTTTAGCGGGACCTACAATGAGCAGTTCTTC
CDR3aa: CASSSTPFSGTYNEQFF

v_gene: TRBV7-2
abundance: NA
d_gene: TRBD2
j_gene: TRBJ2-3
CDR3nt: TGTGCCAGCAGCACTCAGACTAGCGCAGATACGCAGTATTTT
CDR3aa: CASSTQTSADTQYF

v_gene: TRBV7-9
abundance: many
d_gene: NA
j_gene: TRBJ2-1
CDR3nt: TGTGCCAGCAGCTTAGATAGGAGCGTAGCCGCTGAGCAGTTCTTC
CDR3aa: CASSLDRSVAAEQFF

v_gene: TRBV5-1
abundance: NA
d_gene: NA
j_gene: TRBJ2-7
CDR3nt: TGCGCCAGCAGCTTGGCCGGAATTCCAGGGTACAGCTACGAGCAGTACTTC
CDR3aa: CASSLAGIPGYSYEQYF

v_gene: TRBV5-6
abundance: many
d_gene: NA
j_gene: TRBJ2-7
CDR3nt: TGTGCCAGCAGCTTTTTGGTTGAGCAGTACTTC
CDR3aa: CASSFLVEQYF

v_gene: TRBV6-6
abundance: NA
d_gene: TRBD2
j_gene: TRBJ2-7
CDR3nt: TGTGCCAGCAGCTACTCTAGCGGGAGTAAGTACGAGCAGTACTTC
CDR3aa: CASSYSSGSKYEQYF

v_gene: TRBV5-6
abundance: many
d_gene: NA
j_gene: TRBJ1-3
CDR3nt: TGTGCCAGCAGCTACAGGCGCGGAAGGATTGGAGGGACTGGAAACACCATATATTTT
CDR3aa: CASSYRRGRIGGTGNTIYF

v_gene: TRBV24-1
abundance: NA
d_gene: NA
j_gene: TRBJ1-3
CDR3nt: TGTGCCACCAGTGACCCCGCTAACACCATATATTTT
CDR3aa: CATSDPANTIYF

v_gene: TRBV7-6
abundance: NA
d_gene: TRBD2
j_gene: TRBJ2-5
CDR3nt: TGTGCCAGCAGCTTAGGATCCGGACTAGCGGTCCAAGAGACCCAGTACTTC
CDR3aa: CASSLGSGLAVQETQYF

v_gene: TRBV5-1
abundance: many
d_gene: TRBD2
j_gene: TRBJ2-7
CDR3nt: TGCGCCAGCAGCGGACTAGCGGGAGACGGTATTATCGACGAGCAGTACTTC
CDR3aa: CASSGLAGDGIIDEQYF

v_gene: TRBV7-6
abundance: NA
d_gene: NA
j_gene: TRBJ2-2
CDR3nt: TGTGCCAGCAGCTGGGCGAACACCGGGGAGCTGTTTTTT
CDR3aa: CASSWANTGELFF

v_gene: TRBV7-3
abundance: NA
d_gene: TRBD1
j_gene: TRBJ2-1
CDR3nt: TGTGCCAGCAGCTTATCCCCCTCAAACAGGGGGGACAATGAGCAGTTCTTC
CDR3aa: CASSLSPSNRGDNEQFF

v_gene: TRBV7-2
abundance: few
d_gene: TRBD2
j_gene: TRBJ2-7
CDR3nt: TGTGCCAGCAGCTTCGGACTAGCGGGAGGGGGGTACGAGCAGTACTTC
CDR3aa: CASSFGLAGGGYEQYF